The 10 T cell receptor beta chains below were found in one sample sequenced in a study of cytomegalovirus exposure and HLA in healthy donors. The PCR contained 60 Vbeta and 13 Jbeta primers. Produced via immunoSEQ multiplex PCR; TCRdb's table is partial and in-frame only. The top ten clones hold approximately 3.1% of a sample with about 150,000 clones, about 73% of them seen once. Sample: PBMCs. The receptors here all came from a middle-aged woman in good health and CMV-seronegative.

V gene TRBV29-1 combines with J gene TRBJ2-3; TRBD1 matches at 7 bases. With V trimmed by 7 bases and J by 6 bases, 13 bases remained unmatched. Germline lookup yields CDR1 SQVTM and CDR2 ANQGSEA. CDR3 size: 14 residues. CDR3 in DNA: TGCAGCGGCTCGATAGGGGGCAGAGGGGATACGCAGTATTTT. Its protein is CSGSIGGRGDTQYF.

This clone was counted a single time. The V call is TRBV7-9, the J call TRBJ1-1; 8 bases are a match to TRBD1. Germline CDR1 is SEHNR and CDR2 is FQNEAQ (reference sequence). The length of the CDR3 is 15 residues. Germline trimming cut 5 bases from V and 3 bases from J; bases unmatched to any gene: 8. This chain's CDR3 is CASSQGAGSDTEAFF. The CDR3 nucleotides are TGTGCCAGCAGCCAGGGGGCGGGGTCTGACACTGAAGCTTTCTTT.

This clone came up a few times. The chain is built from TRBV6-1 and TRBJ1-4; D uncertain. Trimming cost V 5 bases and J 5 bases, with 9 bases left between them. Germline CDR1 and CDR2: MNHNS and SASEGT. The CDR3 extends over 13 amino acids. The CDR3 coding sequence is TGTGCCAGCAGTCAGCGCTTCAATGAAAAACTGTTTTTT. Its protein is CASSQRFNEKLFF.

This clone has just one count. The V and J genes are TRBV5-6 and TRBJ1-2; D might be TRBD1 (6 bases). The V end lost 0 bases, the J end lost 7 bases, and 10 bases lay between the germline ends. This CDR3 comprises 13 residues. Germline V gives CDR1 SGHDT, CDR2 YYEEEE. The CDR3 region is CASSLGGQSGYTF. In DNA, the CDR3 is TGTGCCAGCAGCTTGGGGGGGCAGAGTGGCTACACCTTC.

Comment on this clone: Other DNA sequences in the sample encode the same CDR3. J is TRBJ2-1 and V is TRBV9; 7 bases map to TRBD1. The CDR3 has 15 amino acids. The germline V gene encodes CDR1 SGDLS and CDR2 YYNGEE. J was trimmed by 3 bases and V by 0 bases; bases with no gene match: 3. The CDR3 region is CASSVEGDSYNEQFF. CDR3 DNA sequence: TGTGCCAGCAGCGTAGAGGGGGACAGCTACAATGAGCAGTTCTTC.

This chain joins TRBV6-5 and TRBJ1-5; D not certain. The V gene lost 4 bases and the J gene lost 6 bases, with 7 bases spanning the gap. Germline CDR1 and CDR2: MNHEY and SVGAGI. The CDR3 spans 12 residues. The CDR3 loop is CASSFSGQPQHF. The CDR3 DNA reads as TGTGCCAGCAGTTTTAGCGGTCAGCCCCAGCATTTT.

The chain recombines TRBV15 with TRBJ1-1; D is perhaps TRBD1 (5 bases). The CDR3 sequence is 15 residues long. V lost 5 bases to trimming and J lost 6 bases, with 19 bases between them. The germline gives CDR1 LNHNV, CDR2 YYDKDF (reference sequence). CDR3 amino acids: CATSHPPEGLAEAFF. Here the CDR3 DNA reads TGTGCCACCAGCCACCCACCGGAGGGGCTTGCTGAAGCTTTCTTT.

V is TRBV18 and J is TRBJ2-7; TRBD1 matches at 9 bases. The CDR3 runs 16 residues. The V segment lost 0 bases and the J segment 5 bases; nucleotides outside the gene matches: 8. Germline assignment: CDR1 KGHSH and CDR2 LQKENI. The CDR3 DNA reads TGTGCCAGCTCACCACCCGCGGGACAGGGTAGTCACGAGCAGTACTTC. The encoded protein is CASSPPAGQGSHEQYF.

This clone has just one count. V gene TRBV4-1 combines with J gene TRBJ1-5, with TRBD1 matching over 7 bases. J was trimmed by 0 bases and V by 3 bases; bases with no gene match: 17. CDR1 is MGHRA and CDR2 is YSYEKL in the germline V gene. The CDR3 totals 20 residues. The CDR3 sequence is CASSQERAGTAVYSNQPQHF. CDR3 sequence (DNA): TGCGCCAGCAGCCAGGAGAGGGCAGGGACAGCAGTTTATAGCAATCAGCCCCAGCATTTT.

The chain employs TRBV7-3 and TRBJ2-3; 9 bases map to TRBD2. CDR1 SGHTA and CDR2 FQGTGA come from the germline V gene. The trim removed 4 bases at V and 1 base at J, leaving 6 bases unmatched. The CDR3 has 16 residues. The CDR3 loop is CASSSPSGKRTDTQYF. DNA for the CDR3: TGTGCCAGCAGCTCACCTAGCGGGAAACGCACAGATACGCAGTATTTT.